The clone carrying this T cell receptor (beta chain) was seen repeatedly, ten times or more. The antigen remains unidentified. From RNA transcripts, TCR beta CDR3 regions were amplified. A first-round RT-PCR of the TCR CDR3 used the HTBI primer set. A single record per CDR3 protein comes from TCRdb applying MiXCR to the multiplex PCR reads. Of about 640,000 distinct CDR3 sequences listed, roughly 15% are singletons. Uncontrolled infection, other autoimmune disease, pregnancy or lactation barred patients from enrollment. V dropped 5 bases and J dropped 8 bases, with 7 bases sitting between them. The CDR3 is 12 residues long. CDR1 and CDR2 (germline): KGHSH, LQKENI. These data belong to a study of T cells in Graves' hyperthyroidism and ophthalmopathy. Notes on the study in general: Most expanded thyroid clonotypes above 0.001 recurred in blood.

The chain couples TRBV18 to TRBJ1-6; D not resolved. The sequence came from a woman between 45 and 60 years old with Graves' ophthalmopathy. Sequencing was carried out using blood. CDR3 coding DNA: TGTGCCAGCTCATTAAGGGATTCACCCCTCCACTTT. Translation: CASSLRDSPLHF.